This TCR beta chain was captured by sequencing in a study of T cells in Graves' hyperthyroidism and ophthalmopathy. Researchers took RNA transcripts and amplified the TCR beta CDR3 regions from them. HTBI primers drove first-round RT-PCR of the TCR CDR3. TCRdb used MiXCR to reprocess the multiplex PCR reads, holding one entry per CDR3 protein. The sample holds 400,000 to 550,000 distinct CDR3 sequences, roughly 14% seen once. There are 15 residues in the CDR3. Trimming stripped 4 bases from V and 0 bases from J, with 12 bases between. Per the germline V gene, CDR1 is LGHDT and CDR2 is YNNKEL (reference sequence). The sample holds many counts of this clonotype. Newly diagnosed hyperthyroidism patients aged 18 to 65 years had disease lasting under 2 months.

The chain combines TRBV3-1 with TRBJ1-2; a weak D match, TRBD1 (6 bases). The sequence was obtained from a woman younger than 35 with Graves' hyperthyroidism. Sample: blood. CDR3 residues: CASSRGQSSNYGYTF. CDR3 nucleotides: TGTGCCAGCAGCCGTGGACAGTCGTCTAACTATGGCTACACCTTC.